The rows below give T cell receptor beta chains drawn from one sample of a study of blood T cell repertoires in COVID-19. Some clones are missing from TCRdb's copy, which holds only in-frame ones; the method was immunoSEQ multiplex PCR. In the table there are approximately 120,000 clones, less than 85% of which are singletons. The sample taken for sequencing was peripheral blood. The receptor source for this set is a human donor in a cohort sampled during active or convalescent COVID-19. Each CDR3 is given with its conserved first and last residue. Fields, in order: D gene, clone size, J gene, V gene, CDR3 DNA, CDR3 protein. A D gene is named only where the DNA matches it firmly. Only part of the rows carry a size: once, few, many, or a class if the clone is expanded.

D gene: -; clone size: -; J gene: TRBJ2-1; V gene: TRBV21-1; CDR3 DNA: TGTGCCAGCGCCGACTGGTACAATGAGCAGTTCTTC; CDR3 protein: CASADWYNEQFF
D gene: TRBD1; clone size: once; J gene: TRBJ1-2; V gene: TRBV18; CDR3 DNA: TGTGCCAGCTCACCATGGACAGGGACCAACTATGGCTACACCTTC; CDR3 protein: CASSPWTGTNYGYTF
D gene: TRBD2; clone size: -; J gene: TRBJ2-3; V gene: TRBV29-1; CDR3 DNA: TGCAGCGTTGCCCCGACTAGCGGGAGTCGAGGAACAGATACGCAGTATTTT; CDR3 protein: CSVAPTSGSRGTDTQYF
D gene: -; clone size: few; J gene: TRBJ1-5; V gene: TRBV28; CDR3 DNA: TGTGCCAGCAGTTATAGTAGGAGGACTCAGCCCCAGCATTTT; CDR3 protein: CASSYSRRTQPQHF
D gene: -; clone size: once; J gene: TRBJ1-6; V gene: TRBV11-2; CDR3 DNA: TGTGCCAGCAGCTTGGACGGAGGCTCCTATAATTCACCCCTCCACTTT; CDR3 protein: CASSLDGGSYNSPLHF
D gene: TRBD2; clone size: -; J gene: TRBJ2-7; V gene: TRBV3-1/TRBV3-2; CDR3 DNA: TGTGCCAGCAGCCTGAGCGGGGGGAATTACGAGCAGTACTTC; CDR3 protein: CASSLSGGNYEQYF
D gene: TRBD1; clone size: -; J gene: TRBJ1-1; V gene: TRBV6-1; CDR3 DNA: TGTGCCAGCAGTGAAAGGGGGCGGCTGAACACTGAAGCTTTCTTT; CDR3 protein: CASSERGRLNTEAFF
D gene: -; clone size: -; J gene: TRBJ2-2; V gene: TRBV29-1; CDR3 DNA: TGCAGCGTTGACGGGAAGAACACCGGGGAGCTGTTTTTT; CDR3 protein: CSVDGKNTGELFF
D gene: -; clone size: many; J gene: TRBJ1-5; V gene: TRBV27; CDR3 DNA: TGTGCCAGCAGTTTAACCCTTCCGGGAGGTCAGCCCCAGCATTTT; CDR3 protein: CASSLTLPGGQPQHF
D gene: TRBD1; clone size: -; J gene: TRBJ2-7; V gene: TRBV19; CDR3 DNA: TGTGCCAGTAGTTCCGACAGGGGCTACGAGCAGTACTTC; CDR3 protein: CASSSDRGYEQYF
D gene: -; clone size: -; J gene: TRBJ2-7; V gene: TRBV1; CDR3 DNA: TGCACCAGCAGACACGGGGAGGGGAAGGGGAGCTCCTACGAGCAGTACTTC; CDR3 protein: CTSRHGEGKGSSYEQYF
D gene: -; clone size: -; J gene: TRBJ2-7; V gene: TRBV28; CDR3 DNA: TGTGCCAGCAGCCGGAGGAGTAGTCGGTACGAGCAGTACTTC; CDR3 protein: CASSRRSSRYEQYF
D gene: TRBD2; clone size: -; J gene: TRBJ2-7; V gene: TRBV28; CDR3 DNA: TGTGCCAGCAGTACCAGGACTAGCGGGATCCCCCACGAGCAGTACTTC; CDR3 protein: CASSTRTSGIPHEQYF
D gene: -; clone size: -; J gene: TRBJ2-7; V gene: TRBV7-2; CDR3 DNA: TGTGCCAGCAGCTTACTACCCCCCCGGGAGGAGCAGTACTTC; CDR3 protein: CASSLLPPREEQYF
D gene: -; clone size: -; J gene: TRBJ1-3; V gene: TRBV5-8; CDR3 DNA: TGTGCCAGCAGCTTGAAGGGGGAACTCCCCCCCTATTTT; CDR3 protein: CASSLKGELPPYF
D gene: -; clone size: once; J gene: TRBJ1-6; V gene: TRBV27; CDR3 DNA: TGTGCCAGCAGTTTTTCGGTTTATTCACCCCTCCACTTT; CDR3 protein: CASSFSVYSPLHF
D gene: TRBD1; clone size: -; J gene: TRBJ2-5; V gene: TRBV19; CDR3 DNA: TGTGCCAGTAGTCCCTCGACAGGGGGCCGAGAGACCCAGTACTTC; CDR3 protein: CASSPSTGGRETQYF
D gene: -; clone size: -; J gene: TRBJ1-5; V gene: TRBV20-1; CDR3 DNA: TGCAGTGCTAGTGAGATGAGAGGGGGACGTCAGCCCCAGCATTTT; CDR3 protein: CSASEMRGGRQPQHF
D gene: -; clone size: few; J gene: TRBJ1-1; V gene: TRBV12-3/TRBV12-4; CDR3 DNA: TGTGCCAGCAGTTTATACAGTTTGGCTTTCTTT; CDR3 protein: CASSLYSLAFF
D gene: TRBD1; clone size: once; J gene: TRBJ1-1; V gene: TRBV5-4; CDR3 DNA: TGTGCCAGCAGCTTGCAGGGGGTGTGGGGCACTGAAGCTTTCTTT; CDR3 protein: CASSLQGVWGTEAFF
D gene: -; clone size: -; J gene: TRBJ2-3; V gene: TRBV7-9; CDR3 DNA: TGTGCCAGCAGACCTCTAGACGATACGCAGTATTTT; CDR3 protein: CASRPLDDTQYF
D gene: -; clone size: -; J gene: TRBJ1-2; V gene: TRBV19; CDR3 DNA: TGTGCCAGTAGTAATACAGGGAACTATGGCTACACCTTC; CDR3 protein: CASSNTGNYGYTF
D gene: TRBD1; clone size: -; J gene: TRBJ2-7; V gene: TRBV19; CDR3 DNA: TGTGCCAGTAGTCGGACAGGGGCCTACGAGCAGTACTTC; CDR3 protein: CASSRTGAYEQYF
D gene: -; clone size: -; J gene: TRBJ2-5; V gene: TRBV19; CDR3 DNA: TGTGCCAGTAGTATAGCGCTAGGTTTGGAGACCCAGTACTTC; CDR3 protein: CASSIALGLETQYF
D gene: -; clone size: few; J gene: TRBJ2-7; V gene: TRBV6-5; CDR3 DNA: TGTGCCAGCAGGGCCGGACACCTCGCCTACGAGCAGTACTTC; CDR3 protein: CASRAGHLAYEQYF
D gene: -; clone size: -; J gene: TRBJ1-4; V gene: TRBV19; CDR3 DNA: TGTGCCAGTAAGGGTTTGGGTATCGGGGCAACTAATGAAAAACTGTTTTTT; CDR3 protein: CASKGLGIGATNEKLFF
D gene: -; clone size: -; J gene: TRBJ2-5; V gene: TRBV19; CDR3 DNA: TGTGCCAGTAGTAGTAGCGATCTAGGGACCCAGTACTTC; CDR3 protein: CASSSSDLGTQYF
D gene: -; clone size: few; J gene: TRBJ1-5; V gene: TRBV6-5; CDR3 DNA: TGTGCCAGCAGTTACTCAGGGGGTAATCAGCCCCAGCATTTT; CDR3 protein: CASSYSGGNQPQHF
D gene: TRBD2; clone size: -; J gene: TRBJ2-3; V gene: TRBV10-1; CDR3 DNA: TGCGCCAGCAGTGAGTCGGGGAGGCGGGGGGGGAGAGATACGCAGTATTTT; CDR3 protein: CASSESGRRGGRDTQYF
D gene: -; clone size: -; J gene: TRBJ2-7; V gene: TRBV7-2; CDR3 DNA: TGTGCCAGCAGCTTAACGGGAGTGGGTAGTCCCTACGAGCAGTACTTC; CDR3 protein: CASSLTGVGSPYEQYF
D gene: TRBD2; clone size: -; J gene: TRBJ2-7; V gene: TRBV20-1; CDR3 DNA: TGCAGTGCGGGGGGGAGAGCTTTGCGGTACTTC; CDR3 protein: CSAGGRALRYF
D gene: TRBD1; clone size: -; J gene: TRBJ1-2; V gene: TRBV27; CDR3 DNA: TGTGCCAGCAGAAGGACAGGGAGCTATGGCTACACCTTC; CDR3 protein: CASRRTGSYGYTF
D gene: TRBD2; clone size: -; J gene: TRBJ2-5; V gene: TRBV7-2; CDR3 DNA: TGTGCCAGCAGCTTATTGGGGCGGGGGGTGGCCTACCAAGAGACCCAGTACTTC; CDR3 protein: CASSLLGRGVAYQETQYF
D gene: TRBD2; clone size: -; J gene: TRBJ2-1; V gene: TRBV7-2; CDR3 DNA: TGTGCCAGCAGCCGCTGGTTCGGACTAGCGGGGGGTAAGCAGTTCTTC; CDR3 protein: CASSRWFGLAGGKQFF
D gene: TRBD2; clone size: -; J gene: TRBJ2-2; V gene: TRBV5-1; CDR3 DNA: TGCGCCTGCCGTGATGCTAGCGGGGTGCCCGGGGAGCTGTTTTTT; CDR3 protein: CACRDASGVPGELFF
D gene: -; clone size: -; J gene: TRBJ1-1; V gene: TRBV29-1; CDR3 DNA: TGCAGCGTCTGTTCCGGACAGACCTTGAACACTGAAGCTTTCTTT; CDR3 protein: CSVCSGQTLNTEAFF
D gene: -; clone size: once; J gene: TRBJ2-1; V gene: TRBV7-9; CDR3 DNA: TGTGCCAGCAGCTTAATAGCAGCCAATGAGCAGTTCTTC; CDR3 protein: CASSLIAANEQFF
D gene: -; clone size: -; J gene: TRBJ1-6; V gene: TRBV3-1/TRBV3-2; CDR3 DNA: TGTGCCAGCAGCCCTTTCGATAATTCACCCCTCCACTTT; CDR3 protein: CASSPFDNSPLHF
D gene: TRBD1; clone size: -; J gene: TRBJ2-7; V gene: TRBV10-2; CDR3 DNA: TGCGCCAGCAGTGAGGGGACAGTAGAATACTACGAGCAGTACTTC; CDR3 protein: CASSEGTVEYYEQYF
D gene: TRBD1; clone size: -; J gene: TRBJ2-7; V gene: TRBV7-2; CDR3 DNA: TGTGCCAGCAGCCCCCAGACAGGGGTCGGCTACGAGCAGTACTTC; CDR3 protein: CASSPQTGVGYEQYF
D gene: -; clone size: -; J gene: TRBJ1-4; V gene: TRBV6-5; CDR3 DNA: TGTGCCAGCAGTTACTCGGAGAGAACTAATGAAAAACTGTTTTTT; CDR3 protein: CASSYSERTNEKLFF
D gene: TRBD2; clone size: -; J gene: TRBJ2-1; V gene: TRBV11-2; CDR3 DNA: TGTGCCAGCAGCTTAGTAGCGGGAGGCCCTTTTGACAATGAGCAGTTCTTC; CDR3 protein: CASSLVAGGPFDNEQFF
D gene: -; clone size: -; J gene: TRBJ1-6; V gene: TRBV7-2; CDR3 DNA: TGTGCCAGCAGGGTCGACAGGACCTCCTATAATTCACCCCTCCACTTT; CDR3 protein: CASRVDRTSYNSPLHF
D gene: -; clone size: -; J gene: TRBJ2-7; V gene: TRBV7-8; CDR3 DNA: TGTGCCAGCAGCTCAACCCGCAGGGCCAGTGTTTCCGAGCAGTACTTC; CDR3 protein: CASSSTRRASVSEQYF
D gene: TRBD2; clone size: -; J gene: TRBJ2-7; V gene: TRBV4-1; CDR3 DNA: TGCGCCAGCAGCCAATCTAGCGGCTACGAGCAGTACTTC; CDR3 protein: CASSQSSGYEQYF
D gene: -; clone size: -; J gene: TRBJ2-1; V gene: TRBV3-1/TRBV3-2; CDR3 DNA: TGTGCCAGCAGCGAGACCGGAGGGGCGTCCTACAATGAGCAGTTCTTC; CDR3 protein: CASSETGGASYNEQFF
D gene: -; clone size: few; J gene: TRBJ2-1; V gene: TRBV29-1; CDR3 DNA: TGCAGCGTTGTAATCTCCTACAATGAGCAGTTCTTC; CDR3 protein: CSVVISYNEQFF
D gene: -; clone size: once; J gene: TRBJ2-1; V gene: TRBV11-3; CDR3 DNA: TGTGCCAGCAGCTTTTCGGCAGGGCTTCTCCATGAGCAGTTCTTC; CDR3 protein: CASSFSAGLLHEQFF
D gene: TRBD2; clone size: once; J gene: TRBJ2-3; V gene: TRBV7-7; CDR3 DNA: TGTGCCAGCAGCCGGGGGGACGGTCGCACAGATACGCAGTATTTT; CDR3 protein: CASSRGDGRTDTQYF
D gene: TRBD1; clone size: -; J gene: TRBJ1-2; V gene: TRBV3-1/TRBV3-2; CDR3 DNA: TGTGCCAGCAGCCCGACAGGGGGCAGGTATGGCTACACCTTC; CDR3 protein: CASSPTGGRYGYTF
D gene: TRBD1; clone size: -; J gene: TRBJ2-3; V gene: TRBV6-2/TRBV6-3; CDR3 DNA: TGTGCCAGCAGTTACTCCACAACCGGGACAGCACAGTATTTT; CDR3 protein: CASSYSTTGTAQYF
D gene: -; clone size: -; J gene: TRBJ2-1; V gene: TRBV4-2; CDR3 DNA: TGTGCCAGCAGCCAAGTTTTCCCTAGCGCCTCCTACAATGAGCAGTTCTTC; CDR3 protein: CASSQVFPSASYNEQFF
D gene: TRBD2; clone size: -; J gene: TRBJ2-1; V gene: TRBV6-2/TRBV6-3; CDR3 DNA: TGTGCCAGCAGCCGCCGGCCACTAGCGGGGATCTCCTACAATGAGCAGTTCTTC; CDR3 protein: CASSRRPLAGISYNEQFF
D gene: TRBD1; clone size: -; J gene: TRBJ2-7; V gene: TRBV6-5; CDR3 DNA: TGTGCCAGCAGTCACTCGGGACAGGCCTACGAGCAGTACTTC; CDR3 protein: CASSHSGQAYEQYF
D gene: -; clone size: -; J gene: TRBJ1-2; V gene: TRBV6-2/TRBV6-3; CDR3 DNA: TGTGCCAGCAGTTACTCGGGGCAGGCCCCCTATGGCTACACCTTC; CDR3 protein: CASSYSGQAPYGYTF
D gene: TRBD1; clone size: -; J gene: TRBJ1-2; V gene: TRBV23-1; CDR3 DNA: TGCGCCGTTAGTTCCGACAGGGACTATGGCTACACCTTC; CDR3 protein: CAVSSDRDYGYTF